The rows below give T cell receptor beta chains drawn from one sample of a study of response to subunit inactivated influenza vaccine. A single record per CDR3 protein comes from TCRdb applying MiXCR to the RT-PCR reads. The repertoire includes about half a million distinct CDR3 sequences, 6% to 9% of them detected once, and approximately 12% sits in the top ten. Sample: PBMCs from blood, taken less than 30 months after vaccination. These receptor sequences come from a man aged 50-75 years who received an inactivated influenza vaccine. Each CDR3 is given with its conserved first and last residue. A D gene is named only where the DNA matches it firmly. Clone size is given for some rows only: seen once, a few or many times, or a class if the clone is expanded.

CDR3: CASSGGLAVPSYEQYF
DNA: TGTGCCAGCAGCGGGGGACTAGCGGTCCCCTCCTACGAGCAGTACTTC
J: TRBJ2-7
V: TRBV11-1
size: few
D: TRBD2

CDR3: CSVVGTAFPEQYF
DNA: TGCAGCGTTGTGGGGACAGCTTTCCCCGAGCAGTACTTC
J: TRBJ2-7
V: TRBV29-1
size: many
D: TRBD1

CDR3: CASSLGQGMVTDTQYF
DNA: TGTGCCAGCTCACTCGGACAGGGTATGGTTACAGATACGCAGTATTTT
J: TRBJ2-3
V: TRBV18
size: .
D: TRBD1

CDR3: CATSRETPRTQYF
DNA: TGTGCCACCAGCAGAGAGACCCCCCGGACCCAGTACTTC
J: TRBJ2-5
V: TRBV15
size: .
D: .

CDR3: CASSYRNLFQGRTDTQYF
DNA: TGTGCCAGCAGTTACCGGAACCTCTTTCAGGGACGCACAGATACGCAGTATTTT
J: TRBJ2-3
V: TRBV6-5
size: many
D: .

CDR3: CSARVGGLSPLHF
DNA: TGCAGTGCTAGAGTGGGGGGGCTTTCACCCCTCCACTTT
J: TRBJ1-6
V: TRBV20-1
size: .
D: .

CDR3: CASRPGTGGSGELFF
DNA: TGTGCCAGCAGACCCGGGACAGGGGGTTCCGGGGAGCTGTTTTTT
J: TRBJ2-2
V: TRBV12-3/TRBV12-4
size: few
D: TRBD1

CDR3: CASRASGANVLTF
DNA: TGTGCCAGCAGGGCGTCTGGGGCCAACGTCCTGACTTTC
J: TRBJ2-6
V: TRBV28
size: .
D: .

CDR3: CASSFGAGGEAFF
DNA: TGTGCCAGCAGTTTTGGTGCGGGGGGTGAGGCTTTCTTT
J: TRBJ1-1
V: TRBV12-3/TRBV12-4
size: many
D: .

CDR3: CASSLGQNNEKLFF
DNA: TGCGCCAGCAGCTTGGGACAGAATAATGAAAAACTGTTTTTT
J: TRBJ1-4
V: TRBV5-1
size: many
D: .

CDR3: CASSLAIGGTYEQYF
DNA: TGTGCCAGCAGCTTAGCTATCGGAGGTACCTACGAGCAGTACTTC
J: TRBJ2-7
V: TRBV7-9
size: .
D: .

CDR3: CASFSGGTGPDTQYF
DNA: TGCGCCAGCTTCTCCGGGGGGACAGGGCCAGATACGCAGTATTTT
J: TRBJ2-3
V: TRBV5-1
size: many
D: TRBD1

CDR3: CSAPRQGARNIQYF
DNA: TGCAGTGCTCCTCGACAGGGGGCAAGAAACATTCAGTACTTC
J: TRBJ2-4
V: TRBV20-1
size: many
D: TRBD1

CDR3: CASSWGGITYEQYF
DNA: TGTGCCAGCAGCTGGGGGGGAATCACCTACGAGCAGTACTTC
J: TRBJ2-7
V: TRBV7-9
size: .
D: TRBD2

CDR3: CASSQSTTGTGQYF
DNA: TGCGCCAGCAGCCAGTCTACAACCGGGACAGGCCAGTACTTC
J: TRBJ2-7
V: TRBV4-1
size: few
D: TRBD1

CDR3: CAISEKWPALTDSEQFF
DNA: TGTGCCATCAGTGAGAAATGGCCAGCTCTGACGGATAGTGAGCAGTTCTTC
J: TRBJ2-1
V: TRBV10-3
size: many
D: .

CDR3: CASRAVNTEAFF
DNA: TGTGCCAGCAGGGCGGTGAACACTGAAGCTTTCTTT
J: TRBJ1-1
V: TRBV28
size: many
D: .

CDR3: CASSLGRRRGELFF
DNA: TGTGCCAGCAGCTTAGGACGGCGCCGGGGGGAGCTGTTTTTT
J: TRBJ2-2
V: TRBV7-8
size: few
D: .